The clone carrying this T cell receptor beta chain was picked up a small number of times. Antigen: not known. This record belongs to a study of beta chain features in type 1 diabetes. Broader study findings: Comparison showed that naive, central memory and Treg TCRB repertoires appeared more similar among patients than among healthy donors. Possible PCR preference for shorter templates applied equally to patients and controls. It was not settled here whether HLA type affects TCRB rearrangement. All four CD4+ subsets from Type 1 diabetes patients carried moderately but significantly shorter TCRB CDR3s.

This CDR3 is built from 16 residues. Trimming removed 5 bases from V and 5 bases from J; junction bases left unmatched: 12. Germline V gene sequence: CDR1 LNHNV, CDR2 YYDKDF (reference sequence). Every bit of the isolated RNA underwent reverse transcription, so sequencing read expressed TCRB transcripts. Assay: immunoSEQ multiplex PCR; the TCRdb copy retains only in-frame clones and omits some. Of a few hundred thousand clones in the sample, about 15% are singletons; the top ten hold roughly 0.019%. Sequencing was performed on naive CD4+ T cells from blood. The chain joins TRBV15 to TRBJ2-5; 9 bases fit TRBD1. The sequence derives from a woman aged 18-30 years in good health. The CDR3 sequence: CATSAQQGARGETQYF. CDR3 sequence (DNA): TGTGCCACCAGCGCACAACAGGGGGCGAGGGGGGAGACCCAGTACTTC.